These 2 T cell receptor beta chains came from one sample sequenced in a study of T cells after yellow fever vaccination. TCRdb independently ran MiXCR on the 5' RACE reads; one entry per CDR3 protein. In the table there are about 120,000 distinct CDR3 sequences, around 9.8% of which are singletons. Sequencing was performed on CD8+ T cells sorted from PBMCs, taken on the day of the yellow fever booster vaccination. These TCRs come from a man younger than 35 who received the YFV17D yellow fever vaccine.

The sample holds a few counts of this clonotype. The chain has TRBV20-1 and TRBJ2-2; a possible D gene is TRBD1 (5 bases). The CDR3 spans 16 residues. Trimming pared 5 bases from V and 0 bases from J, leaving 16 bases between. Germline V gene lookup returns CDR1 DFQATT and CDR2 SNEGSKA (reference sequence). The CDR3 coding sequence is TGCAGTGCTGATGAATGGACGGACACGAACACCGGGGAGCTGTTTTTT. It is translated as CSADEWTDTNTGELFF.

The CDR3 coding sequence is TGTGCCAGCGTACCCGAAATGTTGGGGAACACTGAAGCTTTCTTT. This translates into CASVPEMLGNTEAFF. The chain joins TRBV12-3 or TRBV12-4 to TRBJ1-1; D is unresolved. The V end was cut by 8 bases, the J end by 1 base, with 17 bases between. This CDR3 has 15 residues.